The 21 T cell receptor beta chains below were found in one sample sequenced in a study of beta chain features in type 1 diabetes. TCRB transcripts that were expressed got sequenced, as all of the isolated RNA had been reverse transcribed. Profiling relied on immunoSEQ multiplex PCR, and the TCRdb table lists in-frame clones only, not all of them. The sample holds about 230,000 clones; roughly 9.6% are singletons and the top ten take just under 0.035%. The sample taken for sequencing was naive CD4+ T cells from blood. Receptors were obtained from a woman between 18 and 29 years old in good health.

This clone appeared a few times. Other DNA sequences from this sample encode an identical CDR3 as well. This chain uses TRBV30 with TRBJ1-3; the D is unclear. Germline loops: CDR1 GTSNPN, CDR2 SVGIG (reference sequence). The CDR3 extends over 12 amino acids. V lost 4 bases and J 0 bases, leaving 4 bases between the germline ends. In DNA, the CDR3 is TGTGCCTGGACAGTCTCTGGAAACACCATATATTTT. It is translated as CAWTVSGNTIYF.

This rearrangement joins TRBV5-4 to TRBJ1-1, with D unresolved. Germline CDR1 reads SGHNT; CDR2 reads YYREEE (reference sequence). V lost 0 bases and J lost 6, with 12 bases in between. This CDR3 has 14 residues. CDR3 sequence (DNA): TGTGCCAGCAGCTTGGCCCCGCCTCAGGCTGAAGCTTTCTTT. Its translation is CASSLAPPQAEAFF.

The chain links TRBV4-1 to TRBJ1-1, with D hard to call. From germline, CDR1 is MGHRA and CDR2 YSYEKL. This CDR3 has 15 amino acids. V shed 2 bases and J shed 4 bases, with 14 bases lying between them. CDR3 sequence (DNA): TGCGCCAGCAGCCAAAGGCTAGGTTTGGGCACTGAAGCTTTCTTT. Amino acid sequence: CASSQRLGLGTEAFF.

The chain is built from TRBV5-4 and TRBJ1-6; a weak D match, TRBD1 (5 bases). The CDR3 is 15 residues long. Per the germline V gene, CDR1 is SGHNT and CDR2 is YYREEE (reference sequence). Trimming cost V 1 base and J 9 bases, with 14 bases left between them. As DNA, the CDR3 is TGTGCCAGCAGCTTGCCGGGGAGGGGAATTTCACCCCTCCACTTT. Translated, it gives CASSLPGRGISPLHF.

Only a few counts were recorded for this clone. V is TRBV19 and J is TRBJ1-5, with a weak D call TRBD1 (6 bases). The CDR3 consists of 13 residues. Trimming stripped 8 bases from V and 5 bases from J, with 13 bases between. CDR1 is LNHDA, CDR2 SQIVND, per germline (reference sequence). The CDR3 protein is CASARDTHQPQHF. The CDR3 DNA is TGTGCCAGTGCCCGGGACACACATCAGCCCCAGCATTTT.

The chain combines TRBV30 with TRBJ1-1; D is undetermined. V lost 0 bases and J 5 bases, leaving 16 bases between the germline ends. Per the germline V gene, CDR1 is GTSNPN and CDR2 is SVGIG (reference sequence). This CDR3 region has 15 residues. Written as DNA, the CDR3 is TGTGCCTGGAGTGTGTTGGATTTAGGAGTAACTGAAGCTTTCTTT. Its translation is CAWSVLDLGVTEAFF.

V usage is TRBV7-2 and J usage is TRBJ1-1; the D is unclear. Trimming took 2 bases from V and 0 from J, leaving 4 bases between them. CDR1 is SGHTA, CDR2 FQGNSA, per germline. The CDR3 length is 13 residues. CDR3 protein: CASSLSVNTEAFF. CDR3 in DNA: TGTGCCAGCAGCTTATCGGTGAACACTGAAGCTTTCTTT. Variable domain in full (rest from reference TRBV7-2 and TRBJ1-1): GAGVSQSPSNKVTEKGKDVELRCDPISGHTALYWYRQSLGQGLEFLIYFQGNSAPDKSGLPSDRFSAERTGGSVSTLTIQRTQQEDSAVYLCASSLSVNTEAFFGQGTRLTVV.

The CDR3 here is CASSLVGTSGYNEQFF. The CDR3 DNA sequence: TGTGCCAGCAGCTTAGTAGGGACTAGCGGATACAATGAGCAGTTCTTC. This chain uses TRBV7-6 with TRBJ2-1; 11 bases map to TRBD2. The CDR3 totals 16 residues. Germline lookup yields CDR1 SGHVS and CDR2 FNYEAQ. J was trimmed by 4 bases and V by 1 base; bases with no gene match: 3.

The chain employs TRBV7-9 and TRBJ2-7; 8 bases agree with TRBD2. CDR1 and CDR2 from the germline V gene are SEHNR and FQNEAQ (reference sequence). This CDR3 is 16 amino acids long. J lost 7 bases, V lost 5 bases, and 16 bases had no gene match. In DNA form, the CDR3 reads TGTGCCAGCAGCCATTCATTAGCGGGACCGGACGGGGAGCAGTACTTC. Residues: CASSHSLAGPDGEQYF. Drawing the rest from reference TRBV7-9 and TRBJ2-7, the complete variable domain is DTGVSQNPRHKITKRGQNVTFRCDPISEHNRLYWYRQTLGQGPEFLTYFQNEAQLEKSRLLSDRFSAERPKGSFSTLEIQRTEQGDSAMYLCASSHSLAGPDGEQYFGPGTRLTVT.

The chain couples TRBV2 to TRBJ2-3; tentative D call: TRBD2 (7 bases). This CDR3 spans 16 amino acids. With 6 bases removed from V and 1 base from J, the gap between germline ends came to 17 bases. The germline V gene encodes CDR1 SNHLY and CDR2 FYNNEI. The CDR3 loop is CASSSRPGGRTDTQYF. DNA for the CDR3: TGTGCCAGCAGCTCTCGCCCGGGGGGCCGCACAGATACGCAGTATTTT.

V gene TRBV5-1 combines with J gene TRBJ2-7, with D perhaps TRBD1 (6 bases). Trimming stripped 0 bases from V and 6 bases from J, with 19 bases between. The germline V gene has CDR1 SGHRS and CDR2 YFSETQ. The CDR3 is 16 amino acids. In DNA form, the CDR3 reads TGCGCCAGCAGCTTGGATACAGGGTCCCCCGCCATCGAGCAGTACTTC. It yields the protein CASSLDTGSPAIEQYF.

This chain links TRBV5-8 with TRBJ2-3, with D possibly matching TRBD1 (6 bases). The CDR3 is 14 residues long. V was clipped by 2 bases and J by 4 bases, with 11 bases between them. CDR1 SGHTS and CDR2 YDEGEE come from the germline V gene. The CDR3 is CASSFRTESDTQYF. In DNA, the CDR3 is TGTGCCAGCAGCTTTCGGACAGAGTCAGATACGCAGTATTTT. Full variable domain (remainder filled in from reference TRBV5-8 and TRBJ2-3): EAGVTQSPTHLIKTRGQQATLRCSPISGHTSVYWYQQALGLGLQFLLWYDEGEERNRGNFPPRFSGRQFPNYSSELNVNALELEDSALYLCASSFRTESDTQYFGPGTRLTVL.

The chain joins TRBV7-6 to TRBJ1-3, with D tentatively TRBD1 (5 bases). This CDR3 comprises 14 residues. V lost 3 bases to trimming and J lost 4 bases, with 10 bases between them. Germline V gives CDR1 SGHVS, CDR2 FNYEAQ. The CDR3 loop reads CASSFQGSGNTIYF. The DNA of the CDR3 is TGTGCCAGCAGCTTCCAGGGTTCCGGAAACACCATATATTTT.

Many counts were recorded for this clone. The chain couples TRBV9 to TRBJ2-3; D not certain. Germline CDR1 reads SGDLS; CDR2 reads YYNGEE. The V and J ends lost 3 bases and 4 bases respectively, with 9 bases between them. The CDR3 is made up of 13 amino acids. The CDR3 region has the DNA TGTGCCAGCAGCGCCTCCTCTCCAGATACGCAGTATTTT. The encoded protein is CASSASSPDTQYF.

A word on this clone: Other DNA sequences in this specimen translate into the identical CDR3. The gene calls are TRBV5-1 and TRBJ1-1; D is uncertain. The CDR3 has 15 amino acids. The V gene's germline CDR1 is SGHRS and CDR2 YFSETQ. Trimming removed 0 bases from V and 3 bases from J, with 12 bases in between. The CDR3: CASSLVIGGDTEAFF. The DNA for the CDR3 is TGCGCCAGCAGCTTGGTAATTGGAGGAGACACTGAAGCTTTCTTT.

This chain joins TRBV6-1 and TRBJ2-4; D possibly corresponds to TRBD1 (5 bases). Looked up from germline, CDR1 is MNHNS and CDR2 is SASEGT. The CDR3 runs to 14 residues. Trimming took off 2 bases at V and 3 bases at J, with 8 bases between the two ends. In nucleotides, the CDR3 is TGTGCCAGCAGTGAATCAGGGTACAAAAACATTCAGTACTTC. Residues: CASSESGYKNIQYF.

This clone was recorded many times. The chain employs TRBV4-2 and TRBJ1-4; the D is unclear. Germline assignment: CDR1 LGHNA and CDR2 YNFKEQ. V lost 1 base and J 4 bases, leaving 7 bases between the germline ends. This CDR3 is built from 14 residues. CDR3 sequence: CASSQAGNNEKLFF. The DNA of the CDR3 is TGTGCCAGCAGCCAAGCAGGAAATAATGAAAAACTGTTTTTT.

The table lists this clone with a few counts. The gene calls are TRBV30 and TRBJ2-5; D is undetermined. The J call may be mistaken, given a closer DNA end match to TRBJ2-7. The CDR3 totals 13 residues. Germline CDR1 is GTSNPN and CDR2 is SVGIG (reference sequence). Here the CDR3 reads CAWKPRGPLEQYF. The CDR3, as DNA: TGTGCCTGGAAACCTAGAGGTCCCCTCGAGCAGTACTTC.

The chain couples TRBV5-1 to TRBJ2-7; 12 positions match TRBD2. The CDR3 has 14 amino acids. J lost 6 bases, V lost 7 bases, and 8 bases had no gene match. Germline V gene sequence: CDR1 SGHRS, CDR2 YFSETQ. CDR3 DNA sequence: TGCGCCAGCGGCGTTGGACTAGCGGGACTCGAGCAGTACTTC. Residues: CASGVGLAGLEQYF.

A few counts support this clone. The rearrangement links TRBV5-1 to TRBJ1-1, with 10 nucleotides matching TRBD1. Germline CDR1 SGHRS, CDR2 YFSETQ. V was pared by 4 bases and J by 6 bases, with 3 bases of the junction left unmatched. The CDR3 runs 13 residues. CDR3 protein: CASSQGQGSEAFF. CDR3 DNA: TGCGCCAGCAGCCAGGGACAGGGGTCTGAAGCTTTCTTT. Variable domain in full (rest from reference TRBV5-1 and TRBJ1-1): KAGVTQTPRYLIKTRGQQVTLSCSPISGHRSVSWYQQTPGQGLQFLFEYFSETQRNKGNFPGRFSGRQFSNSRSEMNVSTLELGDSALYLCASSQGQGSEAFFGQGTRLTVV.

In this sample, this clone turned up a few times. The chain links TRBV11-2 to TRBJ2-1, with D tentatively TRBD2 (5 bases). Trimming left V 0 bases short and J 8 bases short, with 14 bases between. The germline gives CDR1 SGHAT, CDR2 FQNNGV. This CDR3 is 15 amino acids long. The CDR3, as DNA: TGTGCCAGCAGCTTAGATTGGGTAGAGGGCCATGAGCAGTTCTTC. Translation: CASSLDWVEGHEQFF.